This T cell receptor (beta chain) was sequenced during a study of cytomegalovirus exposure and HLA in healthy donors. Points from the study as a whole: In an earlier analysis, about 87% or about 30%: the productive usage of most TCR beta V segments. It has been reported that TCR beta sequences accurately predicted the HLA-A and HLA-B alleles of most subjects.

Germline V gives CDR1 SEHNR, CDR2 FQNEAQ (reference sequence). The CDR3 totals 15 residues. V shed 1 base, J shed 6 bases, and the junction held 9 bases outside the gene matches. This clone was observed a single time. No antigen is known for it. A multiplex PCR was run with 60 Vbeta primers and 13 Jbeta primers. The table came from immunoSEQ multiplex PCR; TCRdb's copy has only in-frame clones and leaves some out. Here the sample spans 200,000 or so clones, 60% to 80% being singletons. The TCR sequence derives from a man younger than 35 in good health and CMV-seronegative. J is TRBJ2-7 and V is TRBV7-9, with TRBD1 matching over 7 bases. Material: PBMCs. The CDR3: CASSLVTQGVFEQYF. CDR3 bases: TGTGCCAGCAGCTTAGTTACCCAGGGGGTATTCGAGCAGTACTTC.